This is a list of T cell receptor beta chains from one sample in a study of memory CD4+ T cells and cytomegalovirus serostatus. Assay used: immunoSEQ multiplex PCR; TCRdb lists only in-frame clones, some missing. The sample carries 70,000 or so clones, roughly 78% recorded once. The sample comprised memory CD4+ T cells from blood. These receptors all stem from an adult in good health and CMV-seropositive. Each CDR3 is given with its conserved first and last residue. Each record gives: J gene, D gene, V gene, CDR3 protein. A D gene is named only where the DNA matches it firmly.

TRBJ1-2 | . | TRBV5-1 | CASSPQGAELNGYTF
TRBJ2-1 | . | TRBV7-2 | CASSLAHGNEQFF
TRBJ1-4 | TRBD1 | TRBV4-1 | CASSQRGGNEKLFF
TRBJ2-1 | . | TRBV2 | CASSERQGQFF
TRBJ2-1 | TRBD2 | TRBV7-9 | CASSLTSGGYNEQFF
TRBJ2-2 | TRBD2 | TRBV9 | CASSPRGGEAGELFF
TRBJ1-2 | TRBD1 | TRBV9 | CASSARTGLSGYTF
TRBJ1-5 | . | TRBV30 | CAWSFRGSNQPQHF
TRBJ2-3 | . | TRBV18 | CASSPPRGIEDTQYF
TRBJ2-1 | TRBD2 | TRBV7-2 | CASSLDRTSYLWGQFF
TRBJ1-1 | . | TRBV2 | CASSDQGVDTEAFF
TRBJ2-5 | TRBD1 | TRBV2 | CASSRDSVQETQYF
TRBJ2-1 | . | TRBV6-5 | CASREATYNEQFF
TRBJ1-2 | . | TRBV30 | CAWSVDSYGYTF
TRBJ1-3 | . | TRBV30 | CAWSVPGASGNTIYF
TRBJ2-2 | . | TRBV7-9 | CASSLVGASNTGELFF
TRBJ1-5 | TRBD1 | TRBV7-8 | CASSPMGTGQSNQPQHF
TRBJ2-3 | TRBD2 | TRBV29-1 | CSAPSGSTDTQYF
TRBJ2-1 | . | TRBV15 | CATSRDPRGEQFF
TRBJ1-2 | . | TRBV4-1 | CASRISSDGGGYGYTF
TRBJ2-2 | TRBD2 | TRBV19 | CASTPSGRGTGELFF
TRBJ1-3 | . | TRBV7-2 | CASSVGPGNTIYF
TRBJ1-1 | . | TRBV28 | CASSSPARGNTEAFF
TRBJ2-3 | . | TRBV30 | CAWGWREGDTQYF
TRBJ1-2 | . | TRBV6-6 | CASSPNRVNLNYGYTF
TRBJ1-2 | . | TRBV2 | CASSGTQGNGYTF
TRBJ2-1 | TRBD1 | TRBV10-3 | CAIRGTDEQFF
TRBJ1-3 | . | TRBV7-2 | CASSLAFLRGARDTIYF
TRBJ1-1 | . | TRBV5-6 | CASSPRGKGNTEAFF
TRBJ1-6 | TRBD1 | TRBV7-2 | CASSPRPGQGNSPLHF
TRBJ2-7 | . | TRBV19 | CASSTDSGRKVYEQYF
TRBJ1-5 | . | TRBV7-2 | CASSPTSTGGLSQPQHF
TRBJ1-1 | . | TRBV6-6 | CASSYRGLNTEAFF
TRBJ1-1 | TRBD1 | TRBV7-2 | CASSLQGFRAEAFF
TRBJ2-3 | . | TRBV19 | CASSQTDTQYF
TRBJ2-2 | TRBD2 | TRBV5-4 | CASSAGLAAFANTGELFF
TRBJ2-7 | . | TRBV28 | CASSSPGAESYEQYF
TRBJ2-7 | . | TRBV19 | CASSVNRDSYEQYF
TRBJ1-3 | . | TRBV29-1 | CSVSPGNTIYF
TRBJ2-1 | TRBD2 | TRBV5-6 | CASSGGGLGWSSYNEQFF
TRBJ1-2 | . | TRBV13 | CASSLTDNYGYTF
TRBJ2-1 | TRBD1 | TRBV10-3 | CAISGPGQRYNEQFF
TRBJ2-1 | . | TRBV11-2 | CASSLEPSYNEQFF
TRBJ2-7 | . | TRBV18 | CASSPGIPGAYEQYF
TRBJ2-1 | TRBD1 | TRBV4-1 | CASSQMEQGVYNEQFF